These T cell receptor beta chains were read from a single sample in a study of beta chain features in type 1 diabetes. The assay was immunoSEQ multiplex PCR, and TCRdb's table has in-frame clones only and misses some. The table lists around 710,000 clones, around an eighth of them singletons, with 0.09% to 0.15% in the top ten. The sequenced sample consisted of naive CD4+ T cells from blood. The receptors originated from a man aged 25 to 40 with type 1 diabetes. The CDR3 runs from the conserved cysteine through the conserved F or W. Fields, in order: J gene, clone size, D gene, V gene, CDR3 DNA, CDR3 protein. The D gene is left open where the match is weak. Size tells how often a clone was seen (once, few, many) or the class of an expanded clone, and some rows leave it out.

TRBJ1-1,few,TRBD1,TRBV15,TGTGCCACCAGCAGAGATGTAGGACAGGGGGTCACTGAAGCTTTCTTT,CATSRDVGQGVTEAFF
TRBJ2-5,NA,TRBD1,TRBV7-9,TGTGCCAGCAGCTTAGGACAGGGTGGAAAGACCCAGTACTTC,CASSLGQGGKTQYF
TRBJ2-1,few,NA,TRBV10-3,TGTGCCATCAGTGAGGGGACCTACAATGAGCAGTTCTTC,CAISEGTYNEQFF
TRBJ1-1,NA,TRBD1,TRBV6-6,TGTGCCAGCAGTTTGGGACAGATGAACACTGAAGCTTTCTTT,CASSLGQMNTEAFF
TRBJ2-3,few,TRBD2,TRBV11-2,TGTGCCAGCAGCGAGCGGGGGCCTTCCACGACAGATACGCAGTATTTT,CASSERGPSTTDTQYF
TRBJ2-5,NA,NA,TRBV5-6,TGTGCCAGCAGCTCTAGGACCGAAGCGGGCGAGACCCAGTACTTC,CASSSRTEAGETQYF
TRBJ1-2,NA,NA,TRBV10-3,TGTGCCATGAACCCGGGACAAAACTATGGCTACACCTTC,CAMNPGQNYGYTF
TRBJ2-7,few,NA,TRBV5-4,TGTGCCAGCAGCTTGGCGCTGGGCGGGACTGGCTACGAGCAGTACTTC,CASSLALGGTGYEQYF
TRBJ2-1,few,NA,TRBV7-2,TGTGCCAGCAGCTTAGCGGTTAATGAGCAGTTCTTC,CASSLAVNEQFF
TRBJ1-2,few,NA,TRBV4-2,TGTGCCAGCAGCCAAGTTACCCCCTATGGCTACACCTTC,CASSQVTPYGYTF
TRBJ2-5,NA,NA,TRBV5-1,TGCGCCAGCAGCTTGGTGGCAGGCGCCGGAGAGACCCAGTACTTC,CASSLVAGAGETQYF
TRBJ1-3,NA,NA,TRBV6-5,TGTGCCAGCAGTGTTAGCAGGGCGGGAAACACCATATATTTT,CASSVSRAGNTIYF
TRBJ1-1,few,TRBD1,TRBV23-1,TGCGCCAGCAGTCAGGAGGACAGGGGATGCACTGAAGCTTTCTTT,CASSQEDRGCTEAFF
TRBJ1-1,few,TRBD1,TRBV25-1,TGTGCCAGCAGCGGACAGGGTACCACTGAAGCTTTCTTT,CASSGQGTTEAFF
TRBJ2-3,few,NA,TRBV21-1,TGTGCCAGCAGCAACCGAGACAGCCAGAGCACAGATACGCAGTATTTT,CASSNRDSQSTDTQYF
TRBJ2-5,few,NA,TRBV27,TGTGCCAGCAGTTACCAAGAGACCCAGTACTTC,CASSYQETQYF
TRBJ2-1,NA,TRBD2,TRBV4-1,TGCGCCAGCAGCCACTCTAGCGGGGGCGCCAACAATGAGCAGTTCTTC,CASSHSSGGANNEQFF
TRBJ1-1,few,NA,TRBV4-3,TGCGCCAGCAGCCAAGATGGGCCCTCAGGGTCCGGAACTGAAGCTTTCTTT,CASSQDGPSGSGTEAFF
TRBJ1-2,NA,NA,TRBV6-5,TGTGCCAGCAGTTACTCCGGCAGGGACTATGGCTACACCTTC,CASSYSGRDYGYTF